The 5 T cell receptor beta chains given below trace back to one sample, sequenced in a study of blood T cell repertoires in COVID-19. Assay used: immunoSEQ multiplex PCR; TCRdb lists only in-frame clones, some missing. This sample has about 400,000 clones, with around 87% found just once. The specimen was peripheral blood. Source of these receptors: a human donor in a cohort sampled during active COVID-19.

The chain couples TRBV7-9 to TRBJ2-2, with D hard to call. The germline V gene has CDR1 SEHNR and CDR2 FQNEAQ (reference sequence). Trimming removed 2 bases at V and 0 bases at J, with 10 bases between. CDR3 length: 16 residues. The CDR3 DNA is TGTGCCAGCAGCTTATCATGGGCACCGAACACCGGGGAGCTGTTTTTT. Translation: CASSLSWAPNTGELFF.

The chain carries TRBV9 and TRBJ1-2, with 7 bases matching TRBD1. CDR1 SGDLS and CDR2 YYNGEE come from the germline V gene. The CDR3 length is 15 residues. J was trimmed by 6 bases and V by 0 bases; bases with no gene match: 8. In nucleotides, the CDR3 is TGTGCCAGCAGCGTAGACCACAGGGGTTCTCATGGCTACACCTTC. It is translated as CASSVDHRGSHGYTF.

V usage is TRBV7-8 and J usage is TRBJ2-5, with TRBD1 identical over 10 bases. The J segment lost 2 bases and the V segment lost 8 bases, leaving 17 bases of the junction unmatched. CDR1 is SGHVS and CDR2 is FQNEAQ in the germline V gene. The CDR3 extends over 18 amino acids. The CDR3 spells CASVYRDRGVLRQETQYF. For the CDR3, the DNA is TGTGCCAGCGTATACAGGGACAGGGGTGTCCTAAGGCAAGAGACCCAGTACTTC. The full variable domain, its missing parts supplied by reference TRBV7-8 and TRBJ2-5, is GAGVSQSPRYKVAKRGQDVALRCDPISGHVSLFWYQQALGQGPEFLTYFQNEAQLDKSGLPSDRFFAERPEGSVSTLKIQRTQQEDSAVYLCASVYRDRGVLRQETQYFGPGTRLLVL.

CDR3 bases: TGTGCCAGCAGCTTGGGGGGAGTCGCAGCGGGGAGGAGCTCCTACGAGCAGTACTTC. Its translation is CASSLGGVAAGRSSYEQYF. The chain carries TRBV5-5 and TRBJ2-7; 7 bases align to TRBD2. Germline values: CDR1 SGHKS, CDR2 YYEKEE (reference sequence). V gave up 0 bases and J gave up 0 bases; unmatched junction bases: 15. This CDR3 comprises 19 residues.

The V call is TRBV7-9, the J call TRBJ1-6, with TRBD1 as a possible D gene (6 bases). Trimming took off 5 bases at V and 9 bases at J, with 17 bases between the two ends. The CDR3 loop spans 15 amino acids. Germline lookup yields CDR1 SEHNR and CDR2 FQNEAQ (reference sequence). The CDR3 loop is CASSGVQGRGSPLHF. In DNA, the CDR3 is TGTGCCAGCAGCGGAGTACAGGGAAGAGGTTCACCCCTCCACTTT. The entire variable domain, with the rest obtained from reference TRBV7-9 and TRBJ1-6, is as follows: DTGVSQNPRHKITKRGQNVTFRCDPISEHNRLYWYRQTLGQGPEFLTYFQNEAQLEKSRLLSDRFSAERPKGSFSTLEIQRTEQGDSAMYLCASSGVQGRGSPLHFGNGTRLTVT.